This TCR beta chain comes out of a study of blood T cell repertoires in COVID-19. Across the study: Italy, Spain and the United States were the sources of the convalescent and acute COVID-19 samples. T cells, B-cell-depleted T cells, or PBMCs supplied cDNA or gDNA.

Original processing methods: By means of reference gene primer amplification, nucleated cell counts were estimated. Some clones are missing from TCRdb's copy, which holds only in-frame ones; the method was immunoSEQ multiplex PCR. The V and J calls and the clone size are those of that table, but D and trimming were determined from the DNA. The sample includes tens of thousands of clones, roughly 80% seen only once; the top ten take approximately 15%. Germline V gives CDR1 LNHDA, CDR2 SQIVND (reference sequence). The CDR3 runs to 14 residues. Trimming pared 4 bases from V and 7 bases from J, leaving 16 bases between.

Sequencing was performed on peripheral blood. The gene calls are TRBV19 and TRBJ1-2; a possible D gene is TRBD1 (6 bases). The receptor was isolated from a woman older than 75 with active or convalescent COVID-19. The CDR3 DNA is TGTGCCAGTAGTACGGACAGCCCTGCCCTTGGCTACACCTTC. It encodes CASSTDSPALGYTF.